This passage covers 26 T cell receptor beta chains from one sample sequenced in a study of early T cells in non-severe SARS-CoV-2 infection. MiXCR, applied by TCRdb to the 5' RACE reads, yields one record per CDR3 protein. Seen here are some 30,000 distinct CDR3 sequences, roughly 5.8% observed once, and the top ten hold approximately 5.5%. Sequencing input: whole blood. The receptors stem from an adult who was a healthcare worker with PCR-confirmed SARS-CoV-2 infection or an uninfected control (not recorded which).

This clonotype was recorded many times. CDR3 in DNA: TGTGCCAGCAGCCAAGGCGTAGGCAATGAGCAGTTCTTC. This sequence encodes CASSQGVGNEQFF. The gene calls are TRBV3-1 and TRBJ2-1; D gene unclear. V was trimmed by 1 base and J by 6 bases, leaving 7 bases between them. This CDR3 is built from 13 residues. Germline CDR1 is LGHDT and CDR2 is YNNKEL (reference sequence).

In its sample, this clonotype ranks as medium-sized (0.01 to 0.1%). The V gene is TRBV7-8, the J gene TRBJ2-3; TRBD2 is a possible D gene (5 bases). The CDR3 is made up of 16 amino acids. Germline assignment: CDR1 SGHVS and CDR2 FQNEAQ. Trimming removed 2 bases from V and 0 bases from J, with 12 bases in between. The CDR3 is CASSLQPAASTDTQYF. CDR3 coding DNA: TGTGCCAGCAGCTTACAACCAGCGGCTAGCACAGATACGCAGTATTTT.

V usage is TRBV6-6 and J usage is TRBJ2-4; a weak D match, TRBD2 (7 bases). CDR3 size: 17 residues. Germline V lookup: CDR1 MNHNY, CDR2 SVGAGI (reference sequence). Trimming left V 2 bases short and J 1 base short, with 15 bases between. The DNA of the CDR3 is TGTGCCAGCAGTTACCGGTGGGAGGGGGTCGCCAAAAACATTCAGTACTTC. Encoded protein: CASSYRWEGVAKNIQYF.

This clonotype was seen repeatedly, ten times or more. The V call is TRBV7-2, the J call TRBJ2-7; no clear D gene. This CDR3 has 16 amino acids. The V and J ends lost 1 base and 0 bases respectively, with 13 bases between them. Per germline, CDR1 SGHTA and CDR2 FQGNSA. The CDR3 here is CASSLEAGALSYEQYF. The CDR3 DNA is TGTGCCAGCAGCTTAGAGGCAGGCGCCCTCTCCTACGAGCAGTACTTC.

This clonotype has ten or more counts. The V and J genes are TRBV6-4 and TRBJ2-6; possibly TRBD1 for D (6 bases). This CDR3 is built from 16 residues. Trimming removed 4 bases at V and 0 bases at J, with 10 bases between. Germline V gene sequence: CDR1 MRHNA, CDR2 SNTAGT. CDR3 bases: TGTGCCAGCAGTGGATCAGGGGCCTCTGGGGCCAACGTCCTGACTTTC. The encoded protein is CASSGSGASGANVLTF.

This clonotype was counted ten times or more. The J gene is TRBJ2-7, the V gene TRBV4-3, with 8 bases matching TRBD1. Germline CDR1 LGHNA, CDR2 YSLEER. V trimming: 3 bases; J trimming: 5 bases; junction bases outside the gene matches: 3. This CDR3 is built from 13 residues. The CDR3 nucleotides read TGCGCCAGCAGCCAGGTGACAGGGGACGAGCAGTACTTC. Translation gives CASSQVTGDEQYF.

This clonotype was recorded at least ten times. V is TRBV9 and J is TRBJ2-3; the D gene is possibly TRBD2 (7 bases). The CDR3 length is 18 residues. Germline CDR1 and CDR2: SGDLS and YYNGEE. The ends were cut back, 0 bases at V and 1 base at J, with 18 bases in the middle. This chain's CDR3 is CASSVASGEGFGTDTQYF. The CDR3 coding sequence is TGTGCCAGCAGCGTAGCGTCAGGGGAGGGGTTTGGCACAGATACGCAGTATTTT. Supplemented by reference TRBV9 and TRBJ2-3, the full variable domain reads DSGVTQTPKHLITATGQRVTLRCSPRSGDLSVYWYQQSLDQGLQFLIQYYNGEERAKGNILERFSAQQFPDLHSELNLSSLELGDSALYFCASSVASGEGFGTDTQYFGPGTRLTVL.

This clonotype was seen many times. In nucleotides, the CDR3 is TGTGCCAGCAGTTATTCCGGGACAGGGAGGGAGACCCAGTACTTC. Protein sequence: CASSYSGTGRETQYF. V gene TRBV6-5 combines with J gene TRBJ2-5; 9 nucleotides agree with TRBD1. The CDR3 consists of 15 residues. Germline lookup yields CDR1 MNHEY and CDR2 SVGAGI. Germline trimming cut 3 bases from V and 5 bases from J; bases unmatched to any gene: 7.

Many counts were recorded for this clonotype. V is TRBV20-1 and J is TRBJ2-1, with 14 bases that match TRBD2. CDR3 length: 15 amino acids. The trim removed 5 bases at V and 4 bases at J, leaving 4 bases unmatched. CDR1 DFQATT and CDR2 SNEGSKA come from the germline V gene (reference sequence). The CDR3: CSAAGTSGGYNEQFF. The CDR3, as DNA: TGCAGTGCTGCCGGGACTAGCGGGGGATACAATGAGCAGTTCTTC.

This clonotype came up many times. The CDR3 region is CASSYQGAEAFF. DNA for the CDR3: TGCGCCAGCAGCTACCAGGGAGCTGAAGCTTTCTTT. The chain is built from TRBV5-1 and TRBJ1-1; weak D call: TRBD1 (5 bases). The V gene lost 3 bases and the J gene lost 6 bases, with 9 bases spanning the gap. This CDR3 is 12 amino acids long. Germline loops: CDR1 SGHRS, CDR2 YFSETQ. Full variable domain (rest looked up from reference TRBV5-1 and TRBJ1-1): KAGVTQTPRYLIKTRGQQVTLSCSPISGHRSVSWYQQTPGQGLQFLFEYFSETQRNKGNFPGRFSGRQFSNSRSEMNVSTLELGDSALYLCASSYQGAEAFFGQGTRLTVV.

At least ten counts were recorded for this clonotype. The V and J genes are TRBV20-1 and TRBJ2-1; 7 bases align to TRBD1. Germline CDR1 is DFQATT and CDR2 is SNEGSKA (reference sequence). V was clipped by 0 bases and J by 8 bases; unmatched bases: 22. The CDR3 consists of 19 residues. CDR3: CSARDRGTVGFYYSDEQFF. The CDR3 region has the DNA TGCAGTGCTAGAGATCGAGGGACAGTGGGTTTTTACTATTCGGATGAGCAGTTCTTC.

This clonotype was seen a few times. This CDR3 is CASSKSGGVVYEQFF. CDR3 DNA sequence: TGTGCCAGCAGCAAATCGGGGGGCGTAGTCTATGAGCAGTTCTTC. The V call is TRBV11-2, the J call TRBJ2-1; a possible D gene is TRBD2 (7 bases). From germline, CDR1 is SGHAT and CDR2 FQNNGV. This CDR3 has 15 amino acids. V lost 5 bases to trimming and J lost 8 bases, with 19 bases between them. Full variable domain (remainder filled in from reference TRBV11-2 and TRBJ2-1): EAGVAQSPRYKIIEKRQSVAFWCNPISGHATLYWYQQILGQGPKLLIQFQNNGVVDDSQLPKDRFSAERLKGVDSTLKIQPAKLEDSAVYLCASSKSGGVVYEQFFGPGTRLTVL.

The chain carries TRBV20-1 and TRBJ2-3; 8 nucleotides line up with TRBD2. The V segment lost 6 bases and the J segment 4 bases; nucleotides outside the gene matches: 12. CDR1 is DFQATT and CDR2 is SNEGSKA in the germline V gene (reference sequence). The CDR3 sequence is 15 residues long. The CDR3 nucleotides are TGCAGTGCGTTTCTCGGGACTAGTCTCGCAGATACGCAGTATTTT. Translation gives CSAFLGTSLADTQYF.

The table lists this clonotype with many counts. The CDR3 DNA follows: TGCGCCAGCAGCCGTTCCGGAACAAATTCACCCCTCCACTTT. It encodes CASSRSGTNSPLHF. The chain uses TRBV5-1 and TRBJ1-6, with unresolved D. Germline V gives CDR1 SGHRS, CDR2 YFSETQ. Trimming pared 4 bases from V and 7 bases from J, leaving 12 bases between. CDR3 size: 14 residues.

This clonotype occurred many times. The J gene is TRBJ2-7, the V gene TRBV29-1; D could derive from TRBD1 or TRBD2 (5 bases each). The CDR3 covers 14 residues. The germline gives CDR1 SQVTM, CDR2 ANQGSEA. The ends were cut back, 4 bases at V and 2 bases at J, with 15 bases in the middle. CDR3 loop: CSVGGTTVAYEQYF. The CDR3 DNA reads TGCAGCGTTGGGGGGACGACAGTAGCCTACGAGCAGTACTTC.

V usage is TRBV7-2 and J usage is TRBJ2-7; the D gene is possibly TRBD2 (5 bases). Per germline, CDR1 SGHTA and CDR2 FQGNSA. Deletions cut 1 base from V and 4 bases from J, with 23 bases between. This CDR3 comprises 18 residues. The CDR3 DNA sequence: TGTGCCAGCAGCTTAGTCGCGGGTAGACCATCGATAGGGTACGAGCAGTACTTC. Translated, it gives CASSLVAGRPSIGYEQYF.

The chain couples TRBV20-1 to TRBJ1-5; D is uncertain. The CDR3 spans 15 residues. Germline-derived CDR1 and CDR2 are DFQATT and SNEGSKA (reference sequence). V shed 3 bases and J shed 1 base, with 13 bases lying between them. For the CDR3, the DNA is TGCAGTGCTAGCCGGTCCCTAGGGAGCAATCAGCCCCAGCATTTT. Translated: CSASRSLGSNQPQHF.

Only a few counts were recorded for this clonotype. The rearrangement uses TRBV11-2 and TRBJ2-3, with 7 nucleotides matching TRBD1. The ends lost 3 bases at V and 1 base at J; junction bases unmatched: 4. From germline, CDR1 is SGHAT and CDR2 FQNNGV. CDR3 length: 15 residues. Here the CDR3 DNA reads TGTGCCAGCAGCTTCCGGCAGGGGGGCACAGATACGCAGTATTTT. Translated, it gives CASSFRQGGTDTQYF.

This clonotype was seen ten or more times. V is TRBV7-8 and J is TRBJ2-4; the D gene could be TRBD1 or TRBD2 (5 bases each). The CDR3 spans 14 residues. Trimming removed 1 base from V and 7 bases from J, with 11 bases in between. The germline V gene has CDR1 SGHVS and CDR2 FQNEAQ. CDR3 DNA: TGTGCCAGCAGCTTAGACCCAGGGAGCAACATTCAGTACTTC. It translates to CASSLDPGSNIQYF.

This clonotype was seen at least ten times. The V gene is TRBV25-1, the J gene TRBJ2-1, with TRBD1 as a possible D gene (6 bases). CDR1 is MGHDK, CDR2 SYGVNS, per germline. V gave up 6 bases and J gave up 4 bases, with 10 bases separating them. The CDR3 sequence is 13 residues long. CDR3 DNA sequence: TGTGCCAGCAGACCCACAGGGTACAATGAGCAGTTCTTC. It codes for CASRPTGYNEQFF.

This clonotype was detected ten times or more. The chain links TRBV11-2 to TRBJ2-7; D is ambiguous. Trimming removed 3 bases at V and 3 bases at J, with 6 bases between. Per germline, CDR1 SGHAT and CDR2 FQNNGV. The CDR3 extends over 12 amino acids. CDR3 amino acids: CASSFNFYEQYF. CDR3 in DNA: TGTGCCAGCAGCTTTAATTTCTACGAGCAGTACTTC.

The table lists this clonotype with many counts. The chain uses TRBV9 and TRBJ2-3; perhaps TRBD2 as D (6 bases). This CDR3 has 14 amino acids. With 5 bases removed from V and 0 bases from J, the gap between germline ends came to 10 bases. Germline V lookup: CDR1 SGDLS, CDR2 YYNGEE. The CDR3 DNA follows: TGTGCCAGCAGTGGGGGGACTAGCACAGATACGCAGTATTTT. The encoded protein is CASSGGTSTDTQYF.

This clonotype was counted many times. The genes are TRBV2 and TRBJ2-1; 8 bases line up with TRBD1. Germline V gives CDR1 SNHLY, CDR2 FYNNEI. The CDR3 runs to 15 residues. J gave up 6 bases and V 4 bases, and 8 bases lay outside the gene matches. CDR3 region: CASSAEDRAANEQFF. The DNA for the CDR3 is TGTGCCAGCAGTGCCGAGGACAGGGCGGCCAATGAGCAGTTCTTC.

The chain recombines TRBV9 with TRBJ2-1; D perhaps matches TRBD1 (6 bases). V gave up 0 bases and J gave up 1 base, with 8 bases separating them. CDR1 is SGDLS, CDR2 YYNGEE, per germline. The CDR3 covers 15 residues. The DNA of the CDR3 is TGTGCCAGCAGCGTAGCGGGACAATCCTACAATGAGCAGTTCTTC. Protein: CASSVAGQSYNEQFF.

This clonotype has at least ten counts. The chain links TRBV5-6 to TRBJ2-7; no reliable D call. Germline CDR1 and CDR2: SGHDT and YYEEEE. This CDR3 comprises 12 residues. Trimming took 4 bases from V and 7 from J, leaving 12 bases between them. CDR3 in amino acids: CASSRAAREQYF. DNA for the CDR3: TGTGCCAGCAGCCGGGCGGCGAGGGAGCAGTACTTC. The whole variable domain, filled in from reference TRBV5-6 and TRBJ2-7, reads DAGVTQSPTHLIKTRGQQVTLRCSPKSGHDTVSWYQQALGQGPQFIFQYYEEEERQRGNFPDRFSGHQFPNYSSELNVNALLLGDSALYLCASSRAAREQYFGPGTRLTVT.

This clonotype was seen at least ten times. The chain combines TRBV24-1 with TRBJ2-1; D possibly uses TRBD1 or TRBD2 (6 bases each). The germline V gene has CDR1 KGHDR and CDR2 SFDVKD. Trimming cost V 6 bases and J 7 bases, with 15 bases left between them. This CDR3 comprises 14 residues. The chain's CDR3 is CATSSETGRNEQFF. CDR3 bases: TGTGCCACCAGTAGCGAAACAGGGAGGAATGAGCAGTTCTTC.